This paragraph reports one T cell receptor (beta chain). V trimming: 4 bases; J trimming: 9 bases; junction bases outside the gene matches: 10. CDR1 MNHNS and CDR2 SASEGT come from the germline V gene. The length of the CDR3 is 15 residues. This record comes from a study of cytomegalovirus exposure and HLA in healthy donors. Researchers ran the PCR with 60 Vbeta and 13 Jbeta primers. Profiled with immunoSEQ multiplex PCR; TCRdb holds only in-frame clones, not every one. Of around 120,000 clones listed, 75% to 85% are singletons. This rearrangement joins TRBV6-1 to TRBJ2-1; 9 bases fit TRBD2. The TCR was taken from a male donor in good health and CMV-seronegative. The sequencing sample was made of PBMCs. CDR3 residues: CASSASSGDNSEQFF. The DNA of the CDR3 is TGTGCCAGCAGTGCTTCTAGCGGGGATAACAGTGAGCAGTTCTTC.